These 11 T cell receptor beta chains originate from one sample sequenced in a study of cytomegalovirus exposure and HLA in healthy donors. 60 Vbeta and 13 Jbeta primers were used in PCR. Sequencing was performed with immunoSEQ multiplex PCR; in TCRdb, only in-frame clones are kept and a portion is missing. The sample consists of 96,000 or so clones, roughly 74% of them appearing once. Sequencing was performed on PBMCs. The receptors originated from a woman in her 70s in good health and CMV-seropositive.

This CDR3 is CASSLGGYNSPLHF. In DNA, the CDR3 is TGTGCCAGCAGCTTAGGCGGCTATAATTCACCCCTCCACTTT. This chain connects TRBV7-3 to TRBJ1-6; D not certain. The V gene's germline CDR1 is SGHTA and CDR2 FQGTGA. The CDR3 length is 14 residues. The V gene lost 2 bases and the J gene lost 3 bases, with 5 bases spanning the gap.

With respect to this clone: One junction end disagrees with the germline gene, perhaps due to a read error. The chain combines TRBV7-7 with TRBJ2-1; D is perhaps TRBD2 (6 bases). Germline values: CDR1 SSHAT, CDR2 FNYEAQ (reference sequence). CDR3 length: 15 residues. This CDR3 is CASSLSAGRGDEQFF. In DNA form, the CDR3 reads TGTGCTAGCAGCTTATCTGCGGGGCGGGGCGATGAGCAGTTCTTC.

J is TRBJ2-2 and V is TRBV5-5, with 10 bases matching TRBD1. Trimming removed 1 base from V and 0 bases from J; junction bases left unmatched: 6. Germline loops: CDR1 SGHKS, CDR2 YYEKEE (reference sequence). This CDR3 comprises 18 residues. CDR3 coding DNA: TGTGCCAGCAGCTTGAAAAGACAGGGGGCATCGAACACCGGGGAGCTGTTTTTT. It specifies CASSLKRQGASNTGELFF.

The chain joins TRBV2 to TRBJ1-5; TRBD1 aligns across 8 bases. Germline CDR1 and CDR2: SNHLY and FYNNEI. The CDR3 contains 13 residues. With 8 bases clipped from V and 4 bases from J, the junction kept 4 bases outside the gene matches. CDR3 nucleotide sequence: TGTGCCAGCGACAGGGGCCTTAATCAGCCCCAGCATTTT. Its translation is CASDRGLNQPQHF.

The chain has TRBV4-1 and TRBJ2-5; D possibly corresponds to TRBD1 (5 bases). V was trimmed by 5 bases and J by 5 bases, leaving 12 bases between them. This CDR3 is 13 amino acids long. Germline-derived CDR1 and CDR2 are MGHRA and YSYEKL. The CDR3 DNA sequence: TGCGCCAGCAGCAGCGCGGACACGGAGACCCAGTACTTC. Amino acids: CASSSADTETQYF.

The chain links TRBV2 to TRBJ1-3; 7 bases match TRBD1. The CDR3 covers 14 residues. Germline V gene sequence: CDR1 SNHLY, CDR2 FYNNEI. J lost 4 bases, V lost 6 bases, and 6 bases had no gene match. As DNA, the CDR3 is TGTGCCAGCAGAGAGCAGGGGGTCGGAAACACCATATATTTT. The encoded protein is CASREQGVGNTIYF.

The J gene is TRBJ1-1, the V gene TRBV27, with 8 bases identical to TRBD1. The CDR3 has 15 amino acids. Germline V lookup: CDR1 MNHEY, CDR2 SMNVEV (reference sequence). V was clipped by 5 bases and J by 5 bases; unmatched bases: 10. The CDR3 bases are TGTGCCAGCAGTCCCAGGACAGGGAGGAATACTGAAGCTTTCTTT. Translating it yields CASSPRTGRNTEAFF.

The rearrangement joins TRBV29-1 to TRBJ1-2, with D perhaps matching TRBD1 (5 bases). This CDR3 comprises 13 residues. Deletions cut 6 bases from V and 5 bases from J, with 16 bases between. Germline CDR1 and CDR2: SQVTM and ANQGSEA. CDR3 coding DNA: TGCAGCGTGAGAGGGAGTGGGGGGTATGGCTACACCTTC. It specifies CSVRGSGGYGYTF.

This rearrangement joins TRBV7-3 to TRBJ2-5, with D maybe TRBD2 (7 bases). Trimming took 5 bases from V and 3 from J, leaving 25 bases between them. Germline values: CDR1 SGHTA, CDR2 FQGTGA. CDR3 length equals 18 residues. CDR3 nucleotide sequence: TGTGCCAGCAGCCTCGTTGGGTCGTCGGGGGGCCGCGAAGAGACCCAGTACTTC. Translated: CASSLVGSSGGREETQYF.

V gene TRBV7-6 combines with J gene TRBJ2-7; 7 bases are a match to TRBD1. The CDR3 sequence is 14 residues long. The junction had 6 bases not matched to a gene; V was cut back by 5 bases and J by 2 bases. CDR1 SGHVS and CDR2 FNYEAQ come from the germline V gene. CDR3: CASSRRQGTYEQYF. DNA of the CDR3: TGTGCCAGCAGCCGGCGACAGGGTACCTACGAGCAGTACTTC.

CDR3 sequence: CASSYSVPNTEAFF. The DNA for the CDR3 is TGTGCCAGCAGTTACTCTGTTCCAAACACTGAAGCTTTCTTT. This chain uses TRBV6-5 with TRBJ1-1; D call uncertain. Looked up from germline, CDR1 is MNHEY and CDR2 is SVGAGI. Trimming removed 0 bases at V and 2 bases at J, with 7 bases between. The CDR3 consists of 14 residues.